Included here is one TCR beta chain sequence, with context. Antigen unknown. Germline V gene lookup returns CDR1 SGHDT and CDR2 YYEEEE. V dropped 1 base and J dropped 1 base, with 14 bases sitting between them. The CDR3 spans 16 residues. Measured with immunoSEQ multiplex PCR; TCRdb has only the in-frame clones, and not every one. The table shows some 110,000 clones, with 88% occurring only once. The sample originates from a study of T cell responses to AZD1222 COVID-19 vaccine. Whole-study findings and limits: Donors were mostly white British, more females; clonal diversity possibly underestimated. Receipt of two AZD1222 doses was followed by a rise in Spike-specific TCR breadth and depth.

The chain joins TRBV5-6 to TRBJ1-1; D is uncertain. The sequence derives from an adult who received the AZD1222 COVID-19 vaccine. This sample comprised peripheral blood, obtained 28 days after the second AZD1222 dose. This CDR3 reads CASSLTLRRENTEAFF. CDR3 nucleotides: TGTGCCAGCAGCTTGACCCTTCGACGGGAGAACACTGAAGCTTTCTTT.